This T cell receptor delta chain was documented in a study of gamma-delta chains in newborns, infants, children. TCRdb re-called the reads using CATT. The table has 15,000 or so delta-chain clones, 7% to 8.5% seen once. From germline, CDR1 is GEAIGNYY and CDR2 EKD. There are 18 residues in the CDR3. V shed 3 bases and J 0 bases; nucleotides not matched to a gene: 7. The receptor was isolated from a child who was a newborn, infant or young child, either healthy, febrile or measles-vaccinated (not recorded which). Sequenced sample: blood. The J gene is TRDJ2, the V gene TRDV2; TRDD3 matches at 12 bases. CDR3 sequence: CACDLLGDTPSLTAQLFF. The CDR3 DNA sequence: TGTGCCTGTGACTTACTGGGGGATACCCCCTCTTTGACAGCACAACTCTTCTTT.